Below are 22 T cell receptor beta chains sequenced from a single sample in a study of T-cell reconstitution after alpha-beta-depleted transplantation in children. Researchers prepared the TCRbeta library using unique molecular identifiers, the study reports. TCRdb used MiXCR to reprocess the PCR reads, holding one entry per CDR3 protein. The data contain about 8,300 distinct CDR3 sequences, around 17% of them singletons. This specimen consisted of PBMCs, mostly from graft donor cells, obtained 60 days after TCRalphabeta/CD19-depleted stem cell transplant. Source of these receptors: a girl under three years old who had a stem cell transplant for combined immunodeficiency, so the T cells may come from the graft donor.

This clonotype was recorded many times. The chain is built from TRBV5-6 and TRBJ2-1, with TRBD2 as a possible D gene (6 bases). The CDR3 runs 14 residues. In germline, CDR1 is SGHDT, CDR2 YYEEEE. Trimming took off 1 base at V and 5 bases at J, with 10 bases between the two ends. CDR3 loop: CASSLIGGDNEQFF. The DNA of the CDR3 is TGTGCCAGCAGCTTGATCGGCGGGGACAATGAGCAGTTCTTC.

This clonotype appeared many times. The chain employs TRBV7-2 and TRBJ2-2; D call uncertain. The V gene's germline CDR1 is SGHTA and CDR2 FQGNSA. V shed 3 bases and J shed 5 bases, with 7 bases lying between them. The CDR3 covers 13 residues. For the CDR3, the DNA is TGTGCCAGCAGCTTTACCGGGACCGGGGAGCTGTTTTTT. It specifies CASSFTGTGELFF.

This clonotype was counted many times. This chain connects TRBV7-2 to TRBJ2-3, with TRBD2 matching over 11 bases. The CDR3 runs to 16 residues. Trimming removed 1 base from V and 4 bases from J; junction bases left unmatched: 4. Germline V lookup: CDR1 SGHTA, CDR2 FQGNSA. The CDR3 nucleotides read TGTGCCAGCAGCTTAGTGGGGACTAGCGGATCAGATACGCAGTATTTT. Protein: CASSLVGTSGSDTQYF. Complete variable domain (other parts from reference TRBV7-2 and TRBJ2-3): GAGVSQSPSNKVTEKGKDVELRCDPISGHTALYWYRQSLGQGLEFLIYFQGNSAPDKSGLPSDRFSAERTGGSVSTLTIQRTQQEDSAVYLCASSLVGTSGSDTQYFGPGTRLTVL.

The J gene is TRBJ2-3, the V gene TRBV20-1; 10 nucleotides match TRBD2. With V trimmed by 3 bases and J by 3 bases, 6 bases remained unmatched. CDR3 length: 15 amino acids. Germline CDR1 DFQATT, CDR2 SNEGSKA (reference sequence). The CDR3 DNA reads TGCAGTGCTAGTCCAGCGGGGGGGAAGACAGATACGCAGTATTTT. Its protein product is CSASPAGGKTDTQYF.

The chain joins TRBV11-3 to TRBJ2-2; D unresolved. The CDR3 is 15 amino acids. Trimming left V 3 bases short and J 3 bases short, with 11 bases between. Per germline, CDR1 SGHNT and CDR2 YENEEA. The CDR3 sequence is CASSLLVSHTGELFF. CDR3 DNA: TGTGCCAGCAGCTTGCTCGTCAGCCACACCGGGGAGCTGTTTTTT.

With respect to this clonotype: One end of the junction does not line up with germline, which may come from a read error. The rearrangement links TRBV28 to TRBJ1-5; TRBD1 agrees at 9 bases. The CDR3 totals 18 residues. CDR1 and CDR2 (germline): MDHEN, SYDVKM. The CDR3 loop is CAGSFASWDRVFNQPQHF. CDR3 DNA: TGTGCCGGCAGTTTTGCCTCTTGGGACAGGGTGTTCAATCAGCCCCAGCATTTT.

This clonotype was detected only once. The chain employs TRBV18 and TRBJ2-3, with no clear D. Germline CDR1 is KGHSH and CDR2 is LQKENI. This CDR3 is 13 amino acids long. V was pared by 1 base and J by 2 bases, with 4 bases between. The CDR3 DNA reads TGTGCCAGCTCACCACGTACCACAGATACGCAGTATTTT. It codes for CASSPRTTDTQYF.

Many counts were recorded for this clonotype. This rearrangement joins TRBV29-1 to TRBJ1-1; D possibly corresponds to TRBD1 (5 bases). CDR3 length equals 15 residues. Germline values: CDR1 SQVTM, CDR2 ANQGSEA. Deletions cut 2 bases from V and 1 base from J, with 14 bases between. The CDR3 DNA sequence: TGCAGCGTTGAATGGGGGGGTACAGAGAACACTGAAGCTTTCTTT. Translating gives CSVEWGGTENTEAFF.

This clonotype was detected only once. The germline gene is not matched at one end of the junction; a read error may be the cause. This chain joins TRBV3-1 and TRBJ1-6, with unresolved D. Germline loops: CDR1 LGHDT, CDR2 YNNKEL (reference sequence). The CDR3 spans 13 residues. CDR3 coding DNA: TGTGCCTGCAGCCAACATCTCCCTTCACCCCTCCACTTT. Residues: CACSQHLPSPLHF.

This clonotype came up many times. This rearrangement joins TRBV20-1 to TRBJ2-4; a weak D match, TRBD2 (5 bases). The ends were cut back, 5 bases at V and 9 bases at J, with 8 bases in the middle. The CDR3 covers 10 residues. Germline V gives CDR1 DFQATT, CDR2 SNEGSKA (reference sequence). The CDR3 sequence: CSAEGGIQYF. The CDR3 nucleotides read TGCAGTGCTGAGGGTGGCATTCAGTACTTC.

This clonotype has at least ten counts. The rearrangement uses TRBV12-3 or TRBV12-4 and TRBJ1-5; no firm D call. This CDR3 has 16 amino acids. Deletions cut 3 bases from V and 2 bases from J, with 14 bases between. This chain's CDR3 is CASSLVVVGGNQPQHF. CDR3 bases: TGTGCCAGCAGTTTGGTGGTGGTGGGTGGCAATCAGCCCCAGCATTTT.

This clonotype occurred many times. The CDR3, as DNA: TGTGCCATCAGTGCAACCGGGACAGCCTACGAGCAGTACTTC. Its protein is CAISATGTAYEQYF. The chain joins TRBV10-3 to TRBJ2-7; 7 nucleotides match TRBD1. V shed 4 bases, J shed 2 bases, and the junction held 5 bases outside the gene matches. The CDR3 spans 14 residues. The germline gives CDR1 ENHRY, CDR2 SYGVKD.

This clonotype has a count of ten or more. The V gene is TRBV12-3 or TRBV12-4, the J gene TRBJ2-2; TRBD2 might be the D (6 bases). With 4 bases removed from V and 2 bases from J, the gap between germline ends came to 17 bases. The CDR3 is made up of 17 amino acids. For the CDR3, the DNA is TGTGCCAGCAGTTCCTCTGGGGGGACGGTAAACACCGGGGAGCTGTTTTTT. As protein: CASSSSGGTVNTGELFF.

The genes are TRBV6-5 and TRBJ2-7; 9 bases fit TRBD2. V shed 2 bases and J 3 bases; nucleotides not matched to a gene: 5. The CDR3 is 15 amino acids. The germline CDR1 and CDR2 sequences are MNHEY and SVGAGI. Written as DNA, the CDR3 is TGTGCCAGCAGTTACGATCTAGCGGGAAGCTACGAGCAGTACTTC. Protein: CASSYDLAGSYEQYF.

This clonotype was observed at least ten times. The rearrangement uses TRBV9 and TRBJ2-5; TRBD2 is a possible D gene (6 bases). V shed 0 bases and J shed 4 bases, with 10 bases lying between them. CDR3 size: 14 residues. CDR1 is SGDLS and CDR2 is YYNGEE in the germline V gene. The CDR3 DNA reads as TGTGCCAGCAGCGTAGCGGGAGTGGCAGAGACCCAGTACTTC. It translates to CASSVAGVAETQYF.

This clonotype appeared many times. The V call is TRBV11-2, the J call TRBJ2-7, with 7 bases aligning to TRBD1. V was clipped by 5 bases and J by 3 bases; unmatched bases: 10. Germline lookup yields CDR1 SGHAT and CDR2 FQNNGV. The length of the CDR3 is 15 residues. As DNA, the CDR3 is TGTGCCAGCAGCAAACCGGGACAGAGGATCTACGAGCAGTACTTC. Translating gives CASSKPGQRIYEQYF.

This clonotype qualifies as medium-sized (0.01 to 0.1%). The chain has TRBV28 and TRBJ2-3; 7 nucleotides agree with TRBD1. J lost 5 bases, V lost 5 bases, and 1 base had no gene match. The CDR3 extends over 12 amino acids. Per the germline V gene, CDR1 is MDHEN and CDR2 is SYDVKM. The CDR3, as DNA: TGTGCCAGCAGTCGGGACAGAGATACGCAGTATTTT. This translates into CASSRDRDTQYF.

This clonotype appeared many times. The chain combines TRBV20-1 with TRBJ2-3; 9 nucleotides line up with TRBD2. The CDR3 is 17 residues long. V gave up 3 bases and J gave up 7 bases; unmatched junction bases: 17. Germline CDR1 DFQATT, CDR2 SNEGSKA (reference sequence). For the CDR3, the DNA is TGCAGTGCTAGTTATCTGGCTAGCGGGACCGTGACGCATACGCAGTATTTT. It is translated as CSASYLASGTVTHTQYF.

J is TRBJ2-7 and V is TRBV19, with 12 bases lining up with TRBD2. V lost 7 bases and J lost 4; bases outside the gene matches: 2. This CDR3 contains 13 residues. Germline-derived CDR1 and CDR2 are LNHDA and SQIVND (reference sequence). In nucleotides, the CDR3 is TGTGCCAGTACGACTAGCGGGAGTTACGAGCAGTACTTC. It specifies CASTTSGSYEQYF. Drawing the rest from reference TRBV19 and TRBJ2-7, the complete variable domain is DGGITQSPKYLFRKEGQNVTLSCEQNLNHDAMYWYRQDPGQGLRLIYYSQIVNDFQKGDIAEGYSVSREKKESFPLTVTSAQKNPTAFYLCASTTSGSYEQYFGPGTRLTVT.

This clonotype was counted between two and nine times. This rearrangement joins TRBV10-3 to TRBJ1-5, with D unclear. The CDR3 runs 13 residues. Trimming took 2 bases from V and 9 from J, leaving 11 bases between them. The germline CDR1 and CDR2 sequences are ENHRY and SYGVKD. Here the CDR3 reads CAISEEGSGPQHF. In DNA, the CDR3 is TGTGCCATCAGTGAGGAGGGCTCGGGGCCCCAGCATTTT.

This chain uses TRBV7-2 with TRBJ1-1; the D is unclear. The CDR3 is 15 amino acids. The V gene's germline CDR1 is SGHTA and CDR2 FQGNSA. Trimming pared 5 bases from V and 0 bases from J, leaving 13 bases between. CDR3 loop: CASSVRGNLNTEAFF. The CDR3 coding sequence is TGTGCCAGCAGCGTCAGAGGGAACCTGAACACTGAAGCTTTCTTT.

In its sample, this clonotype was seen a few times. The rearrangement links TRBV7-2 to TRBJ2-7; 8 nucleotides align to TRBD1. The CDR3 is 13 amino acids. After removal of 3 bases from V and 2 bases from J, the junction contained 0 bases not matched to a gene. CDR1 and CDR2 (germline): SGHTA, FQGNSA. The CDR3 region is CASSFRGPYEQYF. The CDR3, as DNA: TGTGCCAGCAGCTTCAGGGGGCCCTACGAGCAGTACTTC.